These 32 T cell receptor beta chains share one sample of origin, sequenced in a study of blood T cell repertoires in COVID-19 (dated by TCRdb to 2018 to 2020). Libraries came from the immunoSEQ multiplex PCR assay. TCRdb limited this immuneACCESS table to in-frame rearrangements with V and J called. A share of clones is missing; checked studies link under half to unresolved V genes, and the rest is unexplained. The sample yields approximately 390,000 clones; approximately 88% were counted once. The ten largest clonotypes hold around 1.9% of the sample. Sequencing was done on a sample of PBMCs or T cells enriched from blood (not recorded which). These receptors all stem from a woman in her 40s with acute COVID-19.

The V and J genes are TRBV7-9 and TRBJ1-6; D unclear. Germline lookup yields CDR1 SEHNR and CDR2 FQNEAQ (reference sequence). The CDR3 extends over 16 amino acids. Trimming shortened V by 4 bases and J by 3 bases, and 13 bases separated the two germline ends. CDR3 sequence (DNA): TGTGCCAGCAGCTCAGAAGTCGGGGACTATAATTCACCCCTCCACTTT. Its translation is CASSSEVGDYNSPLHF.

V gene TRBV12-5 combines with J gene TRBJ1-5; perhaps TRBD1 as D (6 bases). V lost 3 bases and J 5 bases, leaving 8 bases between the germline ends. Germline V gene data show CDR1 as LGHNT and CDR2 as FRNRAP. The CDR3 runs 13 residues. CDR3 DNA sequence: TGTGCTAGTGGTTTTAACAGGGATCAGCCCCAGCATTTT. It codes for CASGFNRDQPQHF.

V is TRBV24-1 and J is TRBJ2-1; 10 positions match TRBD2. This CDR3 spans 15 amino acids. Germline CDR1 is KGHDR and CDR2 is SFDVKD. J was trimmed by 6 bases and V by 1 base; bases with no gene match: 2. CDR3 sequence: CATSDFVAGGNEQFF. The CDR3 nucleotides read TGTGCCACCAGTGATTTTGTAGCGGGGGGCAATGAGCAGTTCTTC.

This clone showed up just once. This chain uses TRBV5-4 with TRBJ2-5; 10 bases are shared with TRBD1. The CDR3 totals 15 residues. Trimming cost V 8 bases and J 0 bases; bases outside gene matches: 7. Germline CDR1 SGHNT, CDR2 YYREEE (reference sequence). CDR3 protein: CASRPGQGYQETQYF. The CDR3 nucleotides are TGTGCCAGTCGACCGGGACAGGGGTACCAAGAGACCCAGTACTTC.

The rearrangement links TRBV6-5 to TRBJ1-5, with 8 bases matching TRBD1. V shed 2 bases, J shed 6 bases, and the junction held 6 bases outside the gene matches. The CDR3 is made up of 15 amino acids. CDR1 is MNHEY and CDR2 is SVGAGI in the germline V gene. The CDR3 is CASSYKQGAIQPQHF. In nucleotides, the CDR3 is TGTGCCAGCAGTTACAAGCAGGGGGCTATTCAGCCCCAGCATTTT.

In nucleotides, the CDR3 is TGCGCCAGCAGTGCGGGGACTAGCGGGGGAACCAACACAGATACGCAGTATTTT. Protein product: CASSAGTSGGTNTDTQYF. The gene calls are TRBV10-2 and TRBJ2-3; 14 positions agree with TRBD2. This CDR3 is built from 18 residues. The germline CDR1 and CDR2 sequences are WSHSY and SAAADI. V lost 4 bases and J lost 2; bases outside the gene matches: 8.

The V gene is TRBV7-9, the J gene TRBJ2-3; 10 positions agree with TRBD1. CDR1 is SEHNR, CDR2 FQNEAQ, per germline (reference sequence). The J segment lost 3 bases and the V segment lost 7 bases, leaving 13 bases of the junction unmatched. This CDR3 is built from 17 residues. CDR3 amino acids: CASNLGWDRGSTDTQYF. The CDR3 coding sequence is TGTGCCAGCAACCTAGGGTGGGACAGGGGTTCAACAGATACGCAGTATTTT.

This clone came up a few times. The CDR3 coding sequence is TGTGCCAGCTCGGGAGTGGGTAAGGAGCAGTACTTC. Its translation is CASSGVGKEQYF. The chain links TRBV7-9 to TRBJ2-7; maybe TRBD2 (6 bases). Germline CDR1 is SEHNR and CDR2 is FQNEAQ (reference sequence). Trimming cost V 8 bases and J 7 bases, with 15 bases left between them. The CDR3 totals 12 residues.

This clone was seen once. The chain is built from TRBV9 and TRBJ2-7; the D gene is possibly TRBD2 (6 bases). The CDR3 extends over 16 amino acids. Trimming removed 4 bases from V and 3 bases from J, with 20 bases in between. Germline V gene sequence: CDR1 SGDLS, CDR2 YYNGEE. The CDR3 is CASSPQDAGLHYEQYF. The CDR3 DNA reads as TGTGCCAGCAGCCCACAGGATGCAGGACTACACTACGAGCAGTACTTC. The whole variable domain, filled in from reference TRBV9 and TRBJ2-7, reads DSGVTQTPKHLITATGQRVTLRCSPRSGDLSVYWYQQSLDQGLQFLIQYYNGEERAKGNILERFSAQQFPDLHSELNLSSLELGDSALYFCASSPQDAGLHYEQYFGPGTRLTVT.

The CDR3 loop is CAWSGGSSDGYTF. Written as DNA, the CDR3 is TGTGCCTGGAGTGGAGGATCGAGTGATGGCTACACCTTC. This rearrangement joins TRBV30 to TRBJ1-2; D is unresolved. V dropped 1 base and J dropped 6 bases, with 12 bases sitting between them. The V gene's germline CDR1 is GTSNPN and CDR2 SVGIG (reference sequence). The CDR3 has 13 residues.

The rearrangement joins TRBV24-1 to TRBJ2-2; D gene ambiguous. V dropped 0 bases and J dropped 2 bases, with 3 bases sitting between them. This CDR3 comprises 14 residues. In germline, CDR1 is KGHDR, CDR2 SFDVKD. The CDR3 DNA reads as TGTGCCACCAGTGATTTGCTAAACACCGGGGAGCTGTTTTTT. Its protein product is CATSDLLNTGELFF.

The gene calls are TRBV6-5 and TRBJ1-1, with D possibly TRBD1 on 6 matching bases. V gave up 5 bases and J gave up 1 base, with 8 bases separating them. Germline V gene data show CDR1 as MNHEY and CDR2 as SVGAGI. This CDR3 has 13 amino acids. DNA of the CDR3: TGTGCCAGCAGTCAGGGGCGGAACACTGAAGCTTTCTTT. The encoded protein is CASSQGRNTEAFF.

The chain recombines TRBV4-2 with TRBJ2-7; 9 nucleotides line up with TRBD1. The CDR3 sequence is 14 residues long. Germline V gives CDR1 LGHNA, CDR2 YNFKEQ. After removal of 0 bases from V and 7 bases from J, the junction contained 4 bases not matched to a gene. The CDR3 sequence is CASSQDYRGLEQYF. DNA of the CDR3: TGTGCCAGCAGCCAAGACTACAGGGGGCTTGAGCAGTACTTC.

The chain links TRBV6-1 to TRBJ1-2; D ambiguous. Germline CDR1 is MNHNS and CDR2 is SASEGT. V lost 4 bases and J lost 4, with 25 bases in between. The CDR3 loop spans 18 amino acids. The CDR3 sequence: CASSGDERIEGAPYGYTF. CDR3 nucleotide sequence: TGTGCCAGCAGTGGCGATGAACGTATAGAGGGAGCCCCCTATGGCTACACCTTC.

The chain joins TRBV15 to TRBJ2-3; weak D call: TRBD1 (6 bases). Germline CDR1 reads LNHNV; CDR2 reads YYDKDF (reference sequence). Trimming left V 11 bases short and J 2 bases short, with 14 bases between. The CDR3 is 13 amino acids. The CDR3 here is CAVKQGPTDTQYF. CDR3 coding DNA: TGTGCCGTGAAACAGGGTCCCACAGATACGCAGTATTTT.

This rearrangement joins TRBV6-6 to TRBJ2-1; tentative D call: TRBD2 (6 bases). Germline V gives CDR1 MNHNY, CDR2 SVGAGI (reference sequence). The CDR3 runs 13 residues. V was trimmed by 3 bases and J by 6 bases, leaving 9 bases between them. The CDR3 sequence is CASSYLTSNEQFF. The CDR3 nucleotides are TGTGCCAGCAGTTATTTGACTAGCAATGAGCAGTTCTTC.

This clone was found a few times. CDR3 region: CASSPSNPGSTEAFF. The CDR3 DNA sequence: TGCGCCAGCAGCCCTAGTAATCCCGGGTCCACTGAAGCTTTCTTT. The chain recombines TRBV5-1 with TRBJ1-1; D unclear. The CDR3 has 15 residues. Per germline, CDR1 SGHRS and CDR2 YFSETQ. Trimming shortened V by 4 bases and J by 4 bases, and 17 bases separated the two germline ends.

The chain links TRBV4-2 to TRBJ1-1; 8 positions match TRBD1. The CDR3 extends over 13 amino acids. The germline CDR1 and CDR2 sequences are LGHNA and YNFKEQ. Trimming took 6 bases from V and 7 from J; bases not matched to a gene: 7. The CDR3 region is CASSRTGKLEAFF. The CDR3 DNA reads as TGTGCCAGCAGTCGGACAGGGAAGCTTGAAGCTTTCTTT.

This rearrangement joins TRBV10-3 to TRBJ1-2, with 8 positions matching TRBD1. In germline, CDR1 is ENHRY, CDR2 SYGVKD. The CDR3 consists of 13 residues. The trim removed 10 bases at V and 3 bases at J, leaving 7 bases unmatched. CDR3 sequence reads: CATRTGKDYGYTF. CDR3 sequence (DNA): TGTGCCACCCGGACAGGGAAGGACTATGGCTACACCTTC.

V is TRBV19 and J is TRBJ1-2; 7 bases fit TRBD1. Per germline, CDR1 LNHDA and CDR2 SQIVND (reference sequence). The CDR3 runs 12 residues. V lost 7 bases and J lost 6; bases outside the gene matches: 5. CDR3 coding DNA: TGTGCCAGTAAGGCAGGGGGACATGGCTACACCTTC. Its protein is CASKAGGHGYTF.

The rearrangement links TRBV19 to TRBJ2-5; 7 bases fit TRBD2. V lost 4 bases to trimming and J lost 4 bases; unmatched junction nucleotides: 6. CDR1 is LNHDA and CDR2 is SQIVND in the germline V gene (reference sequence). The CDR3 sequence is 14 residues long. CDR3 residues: CASSTTSGGETQYF. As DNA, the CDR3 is TGTGCCAGTAGTACAACCTCGGGAGGAGAGACCCAGTACTTC.

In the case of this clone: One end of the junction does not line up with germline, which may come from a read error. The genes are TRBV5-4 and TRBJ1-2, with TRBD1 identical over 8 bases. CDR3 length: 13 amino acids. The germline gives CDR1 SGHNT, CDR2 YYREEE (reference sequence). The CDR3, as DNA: TGTGCCAGCAGCCCCCCCGGGACAGGAACTATCGCCTTC. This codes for CASSPPGTGTIAF.

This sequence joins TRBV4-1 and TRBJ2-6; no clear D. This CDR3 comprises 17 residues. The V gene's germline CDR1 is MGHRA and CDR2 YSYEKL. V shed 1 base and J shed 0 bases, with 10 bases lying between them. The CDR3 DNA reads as TGCGCCAGCAGCCAAGTGGGCACCCTCTCTGGGGCCAACGTCCTGACTTTC. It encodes CASSQVGTLSGANVLTF.

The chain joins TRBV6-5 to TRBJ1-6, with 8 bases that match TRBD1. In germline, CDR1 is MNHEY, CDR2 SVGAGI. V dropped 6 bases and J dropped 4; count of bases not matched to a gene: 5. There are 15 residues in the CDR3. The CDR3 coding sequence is TGTGCCAGCAGCTACGGGACAGGTTATAATTCACCCCTCCACTTT. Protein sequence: CASSYGTGYNSPLHF.

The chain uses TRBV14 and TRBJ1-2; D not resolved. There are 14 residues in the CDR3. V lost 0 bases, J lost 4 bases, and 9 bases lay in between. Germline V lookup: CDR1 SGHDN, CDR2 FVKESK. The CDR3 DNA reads TGTGCCAGCAGCCAAGATTCCCAGGCCTATGGCTACACCTTC. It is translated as CASSQDSQAYGYTF. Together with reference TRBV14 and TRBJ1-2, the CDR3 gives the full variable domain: EAGVTQFPSHSVIEKGQTVTLRCDPISGHDNLYWYRRVMGKEIKFLLHFVKESKQDESGMPNNRFLAERTGGTYSTLKVQPAELEDSGVYFCASSQDSQAYGYTFGSGTRLTVV.

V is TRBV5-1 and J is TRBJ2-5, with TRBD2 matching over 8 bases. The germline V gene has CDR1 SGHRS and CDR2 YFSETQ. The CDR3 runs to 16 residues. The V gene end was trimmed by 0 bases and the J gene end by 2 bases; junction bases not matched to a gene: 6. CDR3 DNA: TGCGCCAGCAGCTTGGGTCGCGGGGGGTTACAAGAGACCCAGTACTTC. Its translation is CASSLGRGGLQETQYF.

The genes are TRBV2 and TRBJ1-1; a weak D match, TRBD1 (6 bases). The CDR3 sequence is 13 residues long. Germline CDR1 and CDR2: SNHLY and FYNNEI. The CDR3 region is CGQGKTMNTEAFF. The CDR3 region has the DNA TGTGGTCAGGGGAAGACCATGAACACTGAAGCTTTCTTT.

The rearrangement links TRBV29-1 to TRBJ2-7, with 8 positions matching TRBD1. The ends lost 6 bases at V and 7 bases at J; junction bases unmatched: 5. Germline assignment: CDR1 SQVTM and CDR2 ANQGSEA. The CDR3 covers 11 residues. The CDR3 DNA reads TGCAGCGTCGACAGGGGCGGGGAGCAGTACTTC. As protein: CSVDRGGEQYF.

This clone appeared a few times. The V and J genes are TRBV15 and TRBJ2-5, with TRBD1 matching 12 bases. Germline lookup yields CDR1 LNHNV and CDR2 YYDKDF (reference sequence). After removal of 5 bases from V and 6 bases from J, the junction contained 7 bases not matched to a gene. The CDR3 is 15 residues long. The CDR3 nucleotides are TGTGCCACCAGCCCAGGGACAGGGGGCGAACAGACCCAGTACTTC. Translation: CATSPGTGGEQTQYF.

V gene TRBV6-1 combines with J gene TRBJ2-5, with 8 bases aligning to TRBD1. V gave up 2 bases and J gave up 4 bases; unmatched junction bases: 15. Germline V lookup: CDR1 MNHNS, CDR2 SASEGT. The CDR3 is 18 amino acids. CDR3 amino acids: CASSEFFLRQGARETQYF. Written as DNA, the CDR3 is TGTGCCAGCAGTGAATTTTTCCTTCGGCAGGGGGCAAGAGAGACCCAGTACTTC.

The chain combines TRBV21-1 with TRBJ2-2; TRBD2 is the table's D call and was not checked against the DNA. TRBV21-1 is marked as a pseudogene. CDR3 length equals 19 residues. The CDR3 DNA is TGTGCCAGCAGCAATAGAGGGCTTGGGGTAGCGGTGAACACCGGGGAGCTGTTTTTT. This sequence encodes CASSNRGLGVAVNTGELFF.

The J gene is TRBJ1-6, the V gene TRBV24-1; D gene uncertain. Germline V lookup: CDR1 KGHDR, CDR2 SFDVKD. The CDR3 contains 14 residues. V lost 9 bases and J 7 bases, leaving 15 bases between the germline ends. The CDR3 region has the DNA TGTGCCACCGCCACCCGGGAATCCAATTCACCCCTCCACTTT. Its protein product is CATATRESNSPLHF.